This TCR beta chain was recovered during a study of blood T cell repertoires in COVID-19. Study information: Italy, Spain and the United States were the sources of the convalescent and acute COVID-19 samples. T cells, B-cell-depleted T cells, or PBMCs provided the cDNA or gDNA that served as material.

Germline CDR1 reads SGHRS; CDR2 reads YFSETQ. There are 16 residues in the CDR3. V shed 0 bases and J shed 2 bases, with 12 bases lying between them. Original analysis: For nucleated cells, counts were estimated from reference gene primer amplification. Data came from immunoSEQ multiplex PCR; TCRdb stores just in-frame clones and leaves some out. From that table come the V and J calls and clone size; the DNA was used to work out D and trimming. The sample gives 30,000 to 40,000 clones, roughly 85% of which show up once; approximately 40% is in the top ten. V gene TRBV5-1 combines with J gene TRBJ1-3, with a weak D call TRBD1 (5 bases). This receptor was taken from a man aged 55-75 years with active or convalescent COVID-19. The sequenced material came from peripheral blood. CDR3 protein: CASSLAGGFPGNTIYF. For the CDR3, the DNA is TGCGCCAGCAGCTTGGCCGGGGGGTTTCCTGGAAACACCATATATTTT.